This is a list of T cell receptor beta chains from one sample in a study of graft-versus-host responses after intestinal transplantation. Assay used: immunoSEQ multiplex PCR; TCRdb lists only in-frame clones, some missing. There are roughly 90,000 clones in the sample; approximately 90% occur only once, and 0.3% to 0.35% lies in the top ten. No antigen has been identified for these receptors. The sample here was unstimulated CD4+ T cells sorted from spleen or lymph node cells, taken before transplant. The receptor source for this set is a human donor who was the organ donor for an intestinal transplant. Each CDR3 is given without its conserved first and last residue. D genes are given only for firm matches.

v_call,d_call,cdr3_aa
TRBV28,.,ASSLSTATSTDTQY
TRBV5-1,.,ASSRGSGTGELF
TRBV5-1,.,ASSRTANYGYT
TRBV6-5,.,ASRQGQVYGYT
TRBV10-1,.,ASRKDRVNSPLH
TRBV10-3,.,AISGPRENGYT
TRBV19,TRBD1,ASTTGGAGANVLT
TRBV27,.,ASSLSGSNQPQH
TRBV10-3,TRBD2,AISEGLAGASSYNEQF
TRBV6-5,.,ASSYLERADTQY
TRBV2,TRBD1,ANQKSRGNYGYT
TRBV30,TRBD1,AWSTGEYGYT